A selection of T cell receptor beta chains follows, all from one sample in a study of cytomegalovirus exposure and HLA in healthy donors. Only in-frame clones appear in the TCRdb table, and some are missing; sequencing was by immunoSEQ multiplex PCR. This table holds 300,000 to 350,000 clones, roughly 87% found once. The sequenced sample was PBMCs. Receptors were obtained from a man aged 30 to 39 in good health and CMV-seronegative. Both conserved end residues are part of each CDR3. D genes are given only for firm matches. Clone size is given for some rows only: seen once, a few or many times, or a class if the clone is expanded.

j_call: TRBJ1-6
v_call: TRBV5-4
clone_size: few
d_call: TRBD1
cdr3_aa: CASSLGPGGMGSPLHF
cdr3_nt: TGTGCCAGCAGCTTGGGGCCAGGGGGCATGGGTTCACCCCTCCACTTT

j_call: TRBJ2-3
v_call: TRBV6-1
clone_size: .
d_call: .
cdr3_aa: CASGGAADTQYF
cdr3_nt: TGTGCCAGCGGGGGGGCCGCAGATACGCAGTATTTT

j_call: TRBJ2-5
v_call: TRBV10-3
clone_size: .
d_call: .
cdr3_aa: CAIHGGSPGETQYF
cdr3_nt: TGTGCCATCCATGGGGGGAGCCCTGGGGAGACCCAGTACTTC

j_call: TRBJ1-1
v_call: TRBV6-5
clone_size: .
d_call: .
cdr3_aa: CASSYSGGRNTEAFF
cdr3_nt: TGTGCCAGCAGTTACTCTGGCGGGAGGAACACTGAAGCTTTCTTT

j_call: TRBJ1-1
v_call: TRBV30
clone_size: .
d_call: .
cdr3_aa: CAWSASVEAFF
cdr3_nt: TGTGCCTGGAGTGCCTCCGTTGAAGCTTTCTTT

j_call: TRBJ1-2
v_call: TRBV27
clone_size: .
d_call: TRBD1
cdr3_aa: CASSPTRGGHYGYTF
cdr3_nt: TGTGCCAGCAGTCCAACGAGAGGGGGCCACTATGGCTACACCTTC

j_call: TRBJ2-5
v_call: TRBV4-1
clone_size: .
d_call: .
cdr3_aa: CASSQDRRGSGTQYF
cdr3_nt: TGCGCCAGCAGCCAAGATCGTCGGGGTTCCGGGACCCAGTACTTC

j_call: TRBJ2-1
v_call: TRBV27
clone_size: .
d_call: TRBD2
cdr3_aa: CASSFIGLAGALGNNEQFF
cdr3_nt: TGTGCCAGCAGTTTTATAGGTCTAGCGGGGGCCCTAGGGAACAATGAGCAGTTCTTC

j_call: TRBJ2-1
v_call: TRBV7-6
clone_size: .
d_call: TRBD2
cdr3_aa: CASSYSGGAAEQFF
cdr3_nt: TGTGCCAGCAGCTATAGCGGGGGGGCCGCTGAGCAGTTCTTC

j_call: TRBJ2-1
v_call: TRBV6-5
clone_size: once
d_call: .
cdr3_aa: CASKELTGKQFF
cdr3_nt: TGTGCCAGCAAAGAACTAACGGGTAAGCAGTTCTTC

j_call: TRBJ2-1
v_call: TRBV5-4
clone_size: .
d_call: TRBD2
cdr3_aa: CASSLAGGPNNEQFF
cdr3_nt: TGTGCCAGCAGCTTAGCGGGGGGGCCGAACAATGAGCAGTTCTTC

j_call: TRBJ2-2
v_call: TRBV4-3
clone_size: .
d_call: TRBD2
cdr3_aa: CASSQEGGGAAGELFF
cdr3_nt: TGCGCCAGCAGCCAAGAAGGCGGGGGGGCCGCGGGGGAGCTGTTTTTT

j_call: TRBJ2-2
v_call: TRBV6-5
clone_size: .
d_call: .
cdr3_aa: CASSYYRGNTGELFF
cdr3_nt: TGTGCCAGCAGTTACTACCGGGGAAACACCGGGGAGCTGTTTTTT

j_call: TRBJ2-2
v_call: TRBV5-1
clone_size: .
d_call: .
cdr3_aa: CASSPGRGAATGELFF
cdr3_nt: TGCGCCAGCAGCCCGGGTCGGGGGGCGGCCACCGGGGAGCTGTTTTTT

j_call: TRBJ1-2
v_call: TRBV4-3
clone_size: .
d_call: .
cdr3_aa: CASSQGQAYFNYGYTF
cdr3_nt: TGCGCCAGCAGCCAAGGACAGGCTTACTTTAACTATGGCTACACCTTC

j_call: TRBJ2-7
v_call: TRBV7-8
clone_size: .
d_call: TRBD1
cdr3_aa: CASSFKQGDGQYF
cdr3_nt: TGTGCCAGCAGCTTCAAACAGGGGGACGGGCAGTACTTC

j_call: TRBJ2-1
v_call: TRBV27
clone_size: .
d_call: TRBD2
cdr3_aa: CASSFPTLAGGRNEQFF
cdr3_nt: TGTGCCAGCAGTTTCCCTACTCTAGCGGGGGGGCGCAATGAGCAGTTCTTC

j_call: TRBJ1-2
v_call: TRBV19
clone_size: .
d_call: TRBD1
cdr3_aa: CASSLGGYYGYTF
cdr3_nt: TGTGCCAGTAGTCTAGGGGGCTACTATGGCTACACCTTC

j_call: TRBJ1-4
v_call: TRBV4-1
clone_size: .
d_call: .
cdr3_aa: CASSQEQGSTNEKLFF
cdr3_nt: TGCGCCAGCAGCCAAGAACAGGGTTCAACTAATGAAAAACTGTTTTTT

j_call: TRBJ2-1
v_call: TRBV6-5
clone_size: .
d_call: .
cdr3_aa: CASGGRSGSYNEQFF
cdr3_nt: TGTGCCAGCGGAGGCCGATCGGGCTCCTACAATGAGCAGTTCTTC

j_call: TRBJ1-1
v_call: TRBV7-2
clone_size: .
d_call: .
cdr3_aa: CASSLVQTEAFF
cdr3_nt: TGTGCCAGCAGCTTAGTACAGACTGAAGCTTTCTTT

j_call: TRBJ2-7
v_call: TRBV7-2
clone_size: .
d_call: TRBD2
cdr3_aa: CASSFSGGASYEQYF
cdr3_nt: TGTGCCAGCAGCTTTAGCGGGGGGGCCTCCTACGAGCAGTACTTC

j_call: TRBJ2-5
v_call: TRBV25-1
clone_size: .
d_call: TRBD2
cdr3_aa: CASSQSILAGAQETQYF
cdr3_nt: TGTGCCAGCAGCCAGAGTATCCTAGCGGGGGCCCAAGAGACCCAGTACTTC

j_call: TRBJ2-5
v_call: TRBV25-1
clone_size: .
d_call: TRBD1
cdr3_aa: CASSPVGQGFGETQYF
cdr3_nt: TGTGCCAGCAGCCCCGTCGGACAGGGCTTTGGAGAGACCCAGTACTTC

j_call: TRBJ1-2
v_call: TRBV5-1
clone_size: .
d_call: .
cdr3_aa: CASSLDRAEGYTF
cdr3_nt: TGCGCCAGCAGCTTGGACAGGGCTGAAGGCTACACCTTC

j_call: TRBJ2-2
v_call: TRBV12-5
clone_size: .
d_call: TRBD1
cdr3_aa: CASGQDRGRDTGELFF
cdr3_nt: TGTGCTAGTGGACAGGACAGGGGGCGCGACACCGGGGAGCTGTTTTTT

j_call: TRBJ1-6
v_call: TRBV19
clone_size: .
d_call: .
cdr3_aa: CASNRGSYNSPLHF
cdr3_nt: TGTGCCAGCAATAGGGGCTCCTATAATTCACCCCTCCACTTT

j_call: TRBJ2-7
v_call: TRBV27
clone_size: .
d_call: .
cdr3_aa: CASSLWAGGSYEQYF
cdr3_nt: TGTGCCAGCAGTTTATGGGCAGGGGGGTCCTACGAGCAGTACTTC

j_call: TRBJ2-5
v_call: TRBV5-1
clone_size: .
d_call: TRBD1
cdr3_aa: CASSAGQGFYQETQYF
cdr3_nt: TGCGCCAGCAGCGCCGGACAGGGTTTCTACCAAGAGACCCAGTACTTC

j_call: TRBJ2-3
v_call: TRBV2
clone_size: .
d_call: TRBD2
cdr3_aa: CASPTFGLDHSNTDTQYF
cdr3_nt: TGTGCCAGCCCAACGTTTGGACTAGACCACTCCAACACAGATACGCAGTATTTT

j_call: TRBJ2-3
v_call: TRBV18
clone_size: .
d_call: .
cdr3_aa: CASSPSSDTQYF
cdr3_nt: TGTGCCAGCTCACCATCTTCAGATACGCAGTATTTT

j_call: TRBJ2-1
v_call: TRBV19
clone_size: .
d_call: .
cdr3_aa: CASSIFEGSAYNEQFF
cdr3_nt: TGTGCCAGTAGTATCTTTGAGGGAAGTGCGTACAATGAGCAGTTCTTC

j_call: TRBJ1-5
v_call: TRBV7-2
clone_size: .
d_call: .
cdr3_aa: CASSWFGTYSNQPQHF
cdr3_nt: TGTGCCAGCAGCTGGTTCGGGACTTATAGCAATCAGCCCCAGCATTTT

j_call: TRBJ1-5
v_call: TRBV19
clone_size: .
d_call: .
cdr3_aa: CASRPGQGNQPQHF
cdr3_nt: TGTGCCAGTAGACCGGGACAAGGAAATCAGCCCCAGCATTTT

j_call: TRBJ2-2
v_call: TRBV14
clone_size: few
d_call: .
cdr3_aa: CASSLTGGGFRTGELFF
cdr3_nt: TGTGCCAGCAGCCTAACAGGGGGGGGTTTCCGAACCGGGGAGCTGTTTTTT

j_call: TRBJ2-3
v_call: TRBV5-7
clone_size: .
d_call: .
cdr3_aa: CASSPWAGPSTDTQYF
cdr3_nt: TGTGCCAGCAGCCCCTGGGCGGGGCCGAGCACAGATACGCAGTATTTT

j_call: TRBJ2-3
v_call: TRBV7-2
clone_size: .
d_call: TRBD2
cdr3_aa: CASSLALAGTTDTQYF
cdr3_nt: TGTGCCAGCAGCTTAGCGTTAGCGGGTACGACAGATACGCAGTATTTT